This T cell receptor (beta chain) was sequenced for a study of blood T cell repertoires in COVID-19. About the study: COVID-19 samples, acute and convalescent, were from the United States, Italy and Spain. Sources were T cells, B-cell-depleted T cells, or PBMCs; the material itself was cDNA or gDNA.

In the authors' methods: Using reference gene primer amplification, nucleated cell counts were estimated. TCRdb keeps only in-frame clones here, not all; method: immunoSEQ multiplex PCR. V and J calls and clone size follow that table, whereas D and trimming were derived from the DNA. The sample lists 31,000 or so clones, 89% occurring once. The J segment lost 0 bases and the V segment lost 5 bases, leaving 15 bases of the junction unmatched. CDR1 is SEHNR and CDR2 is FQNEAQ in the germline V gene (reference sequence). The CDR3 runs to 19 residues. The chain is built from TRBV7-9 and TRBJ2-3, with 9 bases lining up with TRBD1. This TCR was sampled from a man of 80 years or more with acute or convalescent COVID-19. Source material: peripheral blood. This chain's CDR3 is CASSPRDRERPFSTDTQYF. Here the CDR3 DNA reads TGTGCCAGCAGCCCCAGGGACAGGGAGAGACCCTTTAGCACAGATACGCAGTATTTT.